Below are 22 T cell receptor beta chains sequenced from a single sample in a study of cytomegalovirus exposure and HLA in healthy donors. The data were produced by immunoSEQ multiplex PCR, yet TCRdb's version contains in-frame clones alone and is incomplete. The sample contains a few hundred thousand clones, around 90% of which appear only once. The sequenced sample consisted of PBMCs. Receptors originate from a woman aged 18 to 35 in good health and CMV-seronegative.

The rearrangement uses TRBV6-1 and TRBJ1-5, with TRBD1 matching over 7 bases. Germline V gene lookup returns CDR1 MNHNS and CDR2 SASEGT. CDR3 length equals 19 residues. The junction had 17 bases not matched to a gene; V was cut back by 4 bases and J by 2 bases. The CDR3 coding sequence is TGTGCCAGCAGTGTGGGGGGAGACAGGGTAGGAGGTGGCAATCAGCCCCAGCATTTT. Its protein product is CASSVGGDRVGGGNQPQHF.

The rearrangement joins TRBV7-3 to TRBJ1-1; D is unclear. Germline CDR1 and CDR2: SGHTA and FQGTGA. V lost 3 bases to trimming and J lost 6 bases, with 17 bases between them. This CDR3 is built from 15 residues. The CDR3 DNA is TGTGCCAGCAGCTTCCATTCGGGGTATGTCTCTGAAGCTTTCTTT. This gives the protein CASSFHSGYVSEAFF. Complete variable domain (other parts from reference TRBV7-3 and TRBJ1-1): GAGVSQTPSNKVTEKGKYVELRCDPISGHTALYWYRQSLGQGPEFLIYFQGTGAADDSGLPNDRFFAVRPEGSVSTLKIQRTERGDSAVYLCASSFHSGYVSEAFFGQGTRLTVV.

CDR3 nucleotides: TGTGCCAGCAGTCCGAGCTCCTACAATGAGCAGTTCTTC. Translated, it gives CASSPSSYNEQFF. The gene calls are TRBV7-6 and TRBJ2-1, with unresolved D. This CDR3 has 13 amino acids. Germline V gene data show CDR1 as SGHVS and CDR2 as FNYEAQ. V lost 6 bases to trimming and J lost 0 bases, with 6 bases between them.

The rearrangement links TRBV13 to TRBJ2-7, with 7 bases fitting TRBD1. The V gene's germline CDR1 is PRHDT and CDR2 FYEKMQ (reference sequence). Unmatched junction bases numbered 3, after V lost 5 bases and J lost 5 bases. CDR3 length: 12 residues. CDR3 region: CASSLTGNEQYV. CDR3 coding DNA: TGTGCCAGCAGCCTGACAGGGAACGAGCAGTACGTC.

CDR3 amino acids: CASSPAVLLFGGELFF. The DNA for the CDR3 is TGCGCCAGCAGCCCAGCGGTTTTGCTTTTTGGGGGGGAGCTGTTTTTT. The chain couples TRBV4-1 to TRBJ2-2, with a weak D call TRBD2 (5 bases). Germline lookup yields CDR1 MGHRA and CDR2 YSYEKL. The ends were cut back, 4 bases at V and 8 bases at J, with 20 bases in the middle. The CDR3 has 16 residues.

The gene calls are TRBV27 and TRBJ1-5, with 7 bases identical to TRBD1. The V and J ends lost 7 bases and 5 bases, in that order; junction bases with no gene match: 20. This CDR3 has 18 amino acids. Germline V gene data show CDR1 as MNHEY and CDR2 as SMNVEV (reference sequence). CDR3 region: CASKQFSRGKGGDQPQHF. The DNA of the CDR3 is TGTGCCAGCAAGCAGTTTAGTAGGGGGAAAGGGGGCGATCAGCCCCAGCATTTT.

This sequence joins TRBV5-6 and TRBJ1-5; D is possibly TRBD1 (6 bases). This CDR3 spans 15 amino acids. Trimming cost V 4 bases and J 7 bases, with 18 bases left between them. Per germline, CDR1 SGHDT and CDR2 YYEEEE. CDR3 in amino acids: CASSPRWGLGQPQHF. CDR3 DNA sequence: TGTGCCAGCAGCCCTCGGTGGGGGCTCGGGCAGCCCCAGCATTTT. The variable domain in full, completed from reference TRBV5-6 and TRBJ1-5, reads DAGVTQSPTHLIKTRGQQVTLRCSPKSGHDTVSWYQQALGQGPQFIFQYYEEEERQRGNFPDRFSGHQFPNYSSELNVNALLLGDSALYLCASSPRWGLGQPQHFGDGTRLSIL.

The CDR3 DNA is TGTGCCAGCAGCTCCTTCTCCAGCGGGGGGTCCTACAATGAGCAGTTCTTC. Translating gives CASSSFSSGGSYNEQFF. The chain carries TRBV9 and TRBJ2-1; 9 bases fit TRBD2. This CDR3 contains 17 residues. V trimming: 4 bases; J trimming: 1 base; junction bases outside the gene matches: 9. Germline CDR1 SGDLS, CDR2 YYNGEE.

This clone was recorded only once. V usage is TRBV6-5 and J usage is TRBJ2-3; 10 bases agree with TRBD2. The germline CDR1 and CDR2 sequences are MNHEY and SVGAGI. The CDR3 runs to 14 residues. Germline trimming cut 7 bases from V and 2 bases from J; bases unmatched to any gene: 3. The CDR3 is CASTLAGTTDTQYF. The CDR3 region has the DNA TGTGCCAGCACACTAGCGGGGACCACAGATACGCAGTATTTT.

The rearrangement joins TRBV7-3 to TRBJ2-2; TRBD2 aligns across 11 bases. The junction had 12 bases not matched to a gene; V was cut back by 1 base and J by 5 bases. The CDR3 sequence is 19 residues long. CDR1 is SGHTA and CDR2 is FQGTGA in the germline V gene. CDR3 sequence (DNA): TGTGCCAGCAGCTTAAGGGGCGCTAGCGGGGGGCCTAAAACCGGGGAGCTGTTTTTT. Its translation: CASSLRGASGGPKTGELFF.

The chain links TRBV28 to TRBJ2-2; the match to TRBD1 covers 7 bases. The junction had 8 bases not matched to a gene; V was cut back by 6 bases and J by 4 bases. Germline lookup yields CDR1 MDHEN and CDR2 SYDVKM. The CDR3 spans 15 residues. CDR3 coding DNA: TGTGCCAGCAGACCGGGACAGCATGTCACCGGGGAGCTGTTTTTT. This codes for CASRPGQHVTGELFF.

V and J are TRBV30 and TRBJ1-4; possible D gene TRBD1, 5 bases. The length of the CDR3 is 13 residues. Germline CDR1 reads GTSNPN; CDR2 reads SVGIG (reference sequence). V dropped 3 bases and J dropped 7 bases, with 12 bases sitting between them. The CDR3 protein is CAWSGQGTEKLFF. DNA for the CDR3: TGTGCCTGGAGCGGGCAGGGAACTGAAAAACTGTTTTTT.

The chain joins TRBV6-5 to TRBJ1-2; tentatively, D is TRBD1 (6 bases). Trimming cost V 5 bases and J 2 bases, with 9 bases left between them. Germline V gene sequence: CDR1 MNHEY, CDR2 SVGAGI. The CDR3 runs 13 residues. CDR3 sequence: CASSRQENYGYTF. CDR3 coding DNA: TGTGCCAGCAGTCGACAGGAGAACTATGGCTACACCTTC.

The chain combines TRBV9 with TRBJ1-3; maybe TRBD1 (6 bases). Trimming stripped 4 bases from V and 4 bases from J, with 12 bases between. This CDR3 comprises 14 residues. Germline V gives CDR1 SGDLS, CDR2 YYNGEE. CDR3 sequence reads: CASSQGSFGNTIYF. CDR3 nucleotide sequence: TGTGCCAGCAGCCAGGGGAGTTTCGGAAACACCATATATTTT.

The rearrangement links TRBV6-5 to TRBJ1-5; maybe TRBD1 (5 bases). Germline loops: CDR1 MNHEY, CDR2 SVGAGI. This CDR3 comprises 14 residues. V was trimmed by 0 bases and J by 4 bases, leaving 7 bases between them. CDR3: CASSYSGGNQPQHF. In DNA form, the CDR3 reads TGTGCCAGCAGTTACTCGGGGGGGAATCAGCCCCAGCATTTT.

The chain couples TRBV2 to TRBJ1-6, with 10 bases fitting TRBD1. The CDR3 is made up of 17 amino acids. V was clipped by 5 bases and J by 9 bases; unmatched bases: 13. Looked up from germline, CDR1 is SNHLY and CDR2 is FYNNEI. Written as DNA, the CDR3 is TGTGCCAGCAGTCCTAATGCCCCGACAGGGGGCAGTTCACCCCTCCACTTT. Amino acid sequence: CASSPNAPTGGSSPLHF.

The V call is TRBV7-8, the J call TRBJ2-1; possibly TRBD2 for D (6 bases). Germline CDR1 reads SGHVS; CDR2 reads FQNEAQ. The CDR3 runs to 14 residues. Trimming pared 0 bases from V and 9 bases from J, leaving 12 bases between. CDR3 in amino acids: CASSLARGRPEQFF. CDR3 DNA: TGTGCCAGCAGCTTAGCGCGGGGCAGGCCTGAGCAGTTCTTC.

V is TRBV14 and J is TRBJ2-2; 10 positions agree with TRBD2. The CDR3 runs to 17 residues. Germline lookup yields CDR1 SGHDN and CDR2 FVKESK. The junction had 5 bases not matched to a gene; V was cut back by 0 bases and J by 4 bases. CDR3 sequence reads: CASSQDLAGVPTGELFF. For the CDR3, the DNA is TGTGCCAGCAGCCAAGACCTAGCGGGGGTTCCCACCGGGGAGCTGTTTTTT.

DNA for the CDR3: TGTGCCAGCAGCCCTACAGGCTATAGCTCCTACAATGAGCAGTTCTTC. Translation gives CASSPTGYSSYNEQFF. The chain carries TRBV5-6 and TRBJ2-1; tentatively, D is TRBD1 (5 bases). V lost 4 bases and J 0 bases, leaving 14 bases between the germline ends. CDR1 is SGHDT and CDR2 is YYEEEE in the germline V gene. The CDR3 has 16 residues.

J is TRBJ1-1 and V is TRBV5-6; a possible D gene is TRBD1 (5 bases). With 4 bases removed from V and 11 bases from J, the gap between germline ends came to 18 bases. Germline CDR1 is SGHDT and CDR2 is YYEEEE. This CDR3 comprises 13 residues. DNA of the CDR3: TGTGCCAGCAGCGTAGGGTCAGGGTTGGAGGCTTTCTTT. Translation: CASSVGSGLEAFF.

This chain joins TRBV19 and TRBJ2-1; 12 bases match TRBD2. This CDR3 region has 16 residues. Trimming cost V 3 bases and J 6 bases; bases outside gene matches: 6. The germline gives CDR1 LNHDA, CDR2 SQIVND (reference sequence). CDR3 DNA sequence: TGTGCCAGTAGTATCCTAGCGGGGGGGCCTGGCAATGAGCAGTTCTTC. The encoded protein is CASSILAGGPGNEQFF.

V gene TRBV7-3 combines with J gene TRBJ2-7; D perhaps matches TRBD1 (6 bases). V was clipped by 2 bases and J by 3 bases, with 8 bases between them. CDR3 length equals 13 residues. CDR1 and CDR2 from the germline V gene are SGHTA and FQGTGA. This CDR3 reads CASSLLQGYEQYF. CDR3 DNA sequence: TGTGCCAGCAGCTTACTACAGGGCTACGAGCAGTACTTC.